This T cell receptor (beta chain) was observed in a study of T-cell memory formation after mild COVID-19. Across the whole study: Clusters of TCRs were largely donor specific.

V was shortened by 0 bases and J by 0 bases, with 7 bases between the two germline ends. Germline values: CDR1 LNHNV, CDR2 YYDKDF (reference sequence). The length of the CDR3 is 15 residues. Notes on this clonotype: Its cognate antigen is unknown.

Study-wide results and limits: Clones that contracted from day 15 to 85 had balanced CD4/CD8; later expanders were CD4+ biased. Pre-infection memory already had some responding clones, implying cross-reactive memory joined. Contracting CD4+ clones sat mainly in CM and EM; CD8+ in EMRA.

Using its own MiXCR run on the 5' RACE reads, TCRdb lists one record per CDR3 protein. This table has about half a million distinct CDR3 sequences, 18% appearing once. The chain combines TRBV15 with TRBJ2-3; D is undetermined. The material sequenced was PBMCs or a T cell subset sorted from them (not recorded which). The sequence was obtained from an adult woman who had mild COVID-19 (a few samples of this study predate the infection). Cell type and time point are not known. CDR3 loop: CATSREIYSTDTQYF. The CDR3 nucleotides read TGTGCCACCAGCAGAGAAATCTATAGCACAGATACGCAGTATTTT. The entire variable domain, with the rest obtained from reference TRBV15 and TRBJ2-3, is as follows: DAMVIQNPRYQVTQFGKPVTLSCSQTLNHNVMYWYQQKSSQAPKLLFHYYDKDFNNEADTPDNFQSRRPNTSFCFLDIRSPGLGDTAMYLCATSREIYSTDTQYFGPGTRLTVL.